The 15 T cell receptor beta chains reported below all come from one sample, sequenced in a study of shared clonotypes between healthy human individuals. This table comes from immunoSEQ multiplex PCR, and its TCRdb copy is limited to in-frame clones, with some not included. The table includes millions of clones, roughly 93% detected once. The specimen was naive CD4+ T cells from PBMCs. Specified subset: CD45RA+ positively selected. The receptor set was obtained from a man between 18 and 35 years old in good health. Some clones in this sample may be carry-over from other donors' samples.

The chain recombines TRBV13 with TRBJ2-4; 9 nucleotides line up with TRBD1. Unmatched junction bases numbered 7, after V lost 4 bases and J lost 6 bases. Germline V lookup: CDR1 PRHDT, CDR2 FYEKMQ (reference sequence). The CDR3 sequence is 15 residues long. CDR3 region: CASSSPGTGRNIQYF. As DNA, the CDR3 is TGTGCCAGCAGCTCCCCCGGGACAGGGAGAAACATTCAGTACTTC.

V is TRBV6-1 and J is TRBJ2-5; D possibly corresponds to TRBD2 (6 bases). CDR1 MNHNS and CDR2 SASEGT come from the germline V gene. The CDR3 length is 15 residues. Trimming shortened V by 4 bases and J by 4 bases, and 16 bases separated the two germline ends. The CDR3 protein is CASSGRPLGGETQYF. In nucleotides, the CDR3 is TGTGCCAGCAGTGGGCGGCCGTTGGGGGGAGAGACCCAGTACTTC.

The J gene is TRBJ2-5, the V gene TRBV2, with a possible D match to TRBD2 (5 bases). CDR3 length: 13 amino acids. Germline V CDR1 and CDR2: SNHLY, FYNNEI. The CDR3 loop is CTGVASEVETQYF. The CDR3, as DNA: TGTACTGGGGTAGCGTCGGAGGTGGAGACCCAGTACTTC.

This CDR3 reads CASSPMGGFDNEQFF. Written as DNA, the CDR3 is TGTGCCAGTAGCCCGATGGGGGGGTTCGACAATGAGCAGTTCTTC. The chain links TRBV19 to TRBJ2-1; 7 bases line up with TRBD2. Per germline, CDR1 LNHDA and CDR2 SQIVND (reference sequence). The CDR3 spans 15 residues. J gave up 5 bases and V 6 bases, and 10 bases lay outside the gene matches.

This chain uses TRBV27 with TRBJ2-3; 9 bases align to TRBD2. CDR1 MNHEY and CDR2 SMNVEV come from the germline V gene (reference sequence). The CDR3 has 17 residues. Trimming at V came to 6 bases and at J to 4 bases, leaving 14 bases not matched to a gene. The CDR3 coding sequence is TGTGCCAGCAGGGGGTGGGCGGGAGGGCCTTCAGCAGATACGCAGTATTTT. The encoded protein is CASRGWAGGPSADTQYF.

This sequence joins TRBV28 and TRBJ2-7, with 7 bases matching TRBD1. The CDR3 covers 15 residues. Germline V gene data show CDR1 as MDHEN and CDR2 as SYDVKM. With 6 bases clipped from V and 2 bases from J, the junction kept 10 bases outside the gene matches. The CDR3: CASSGPRTGTYEQYF. CDR3 DNA: TGTGCCAGCAGCGGGCCAAGGACAGGAACCTACGAGCAGTACTTC.

The chain has TRBV9 and TRBJ2-2; maybe TRBD2 (6 bases). In germline, CDR1 is SGDLS, CDR2 YYNGEE. The CDR3 is made up of 14 amino acids. V was shortened by 6 bases and J by 5 bases, with 14 bases between the two germline ends. In DNA, the CDR3 is TGTGCCAGCACCTATAGGGCGGGAACCGGGGAGCTGTTTTTT. Translation: CASTYRAGTGELFF. Full variable domain (outside the CDR3, taken from reference TRBV9 and TRBJ2-2): DSGVTQTPKHLITATGQRVTLRCSPRSGDLSVYWYQQSLDQGLQFLIQYYNGEERAKGNILERFSAQQFPDLHSELNLSSLELGDSALYFCASTYRAGTGELFFGEGSRLTVL.

V usage is TRBV11-2 and J usage is TRBJ1-2, with D perhaps TRBD1 (5 bases). The CDR3 runs to 14 residues. Germline V gene sequence: CDR1 SGHAT, CDR2 FQNNGV. Trimming stripped 3 bases from V and 2 bases from J, with 10 bases between. CDR3 region: CASSFLGENYGYTF. CDR3 DNA sequence: TGTGCCAGCAGCTTCCTGGGGGAGAACTATGGCTACACCTTC.

As concerns this clone: The sample has other DNA sequences that encode this CDR3 too. The chain carries TRBV28 and TRBJ1-2; TRBD1 agrees at 8 bases. Germline CDR1 MDHEN, CDR2 SYDVKM. The J segment lost 4 bases and the V segment lost 8 bases, leaving 3 bases of the junction unmatched. CDR3 length: 12 residues. CDR3 residues: CASRDRIYGYTF. The CDR3 region has the DNA TGTGCCAGCCGGGACAGGATCTATGGCTACACCTTC.

The CDR3 region has the DNA TGTGCCAGCAGTTTGGAGGGGCTGGGCAATCAGCCCCAGCATTTT. Translating gives CASSLEGLGNQPQHF. The chain employs TRBV28 and TRBJ1-5; perhaps TRBD1 as D (5 bases). Germline CDR1 MDHEN, CDR2 SYDVKM. V was shortened by 3 bases and J by 2 bases, with 11 bases between the two germline ends. CDR3 size: 15 residues.

Notes on this clone: Other DNA sequences of this sample code for an identical CDR3. The chain employs TRBV5-1 and TRBJ1-5; 7 nucleotides agree with TRBD1. V was clipped by 2 bases and J by 4 bases; unmatched bases: 0. Germline V lookup: CDR1 SGHRS, CDR2 YFSETQ. The CDR3 runs 13 residues. DNA for the CDR3: TGCGCCAGCAGCTTACAGGGGAATCAGCCCCAGCATTTT. Protein sequence: CASSLQGNQPQHF.

This clone appeared a single time. The rearrangement joins TRBV7-9 to TRBJ1-2, with D perhaps matching TRBD1 (5 bases). The CDR3 totals 16 residues. Trimming shortened V by 4 bases and J by 3 bases, and 18 bases separated the two germline ends. Germline CDR1 SEHNR, CDR2 FQNEAQ (reference sequence). CDR3 sequence reads: CASSSMGGRRDYGYTF. The CDR3 region has the DNA TGTGCCAGCAGCTCCATGGGGGGACGGAGGGACTATGGCTACACCTTC. Based on the CDR3 plus reference TRBV7-9 and TRBJ1-2, the full variable domain is DTGVSQNPRHKITKRGQNVTFRCDPISEHNRLYWYRQTLGQGPEFLTYFQNEAQLEKSRLLSDRFSAERPKGSFSTLEIQRTEQGDSAMYLCASSSMGGRRDYGYTFGSGTRLTVV.

V gene TRBV28 combines with J gene TRBJ1-5; D is unresolved. Germline values: CDR1 MDHEN, CDR2 SYDVKM. The CDR3 runs to 11 residues. The germline V and J ends were trimmed by 4 bases and 9 bases, with 7 bases remaining between them. In DNA, the CDR3 is TGTGCCAGCAGTTCCCCCATGCCCCAGCATTTT. It codes for CASSSPMPQHF.

Details on this clone: The sample contains more than one DNA sequence encoding this CDR3. The chain joins TRBV7-2 to TRBJ1-5, with no clear D. The CDR3 is 14 amino acids. Germline V gene data show CDR1 as SGHTA and CDR2 as FQGNSA. V dropped 1 base and J dropped 1 base, with 5 bases sitting between them. The CDR3 loop is CASSLGRSNQPQHF. CDR3 nucleotides: TGTGCCAGCAGCTTAGGACGGAGCAATCAGCCCCAGCATTTT.

In the case of this clone: A junction boundary mismatches the germline segment, possibly from a read error. J is TRBJ1-1 and V is TRBV25-1; TRBD1 matches 7 bases. There are 13 residues in the CDR3. In germline, CDR1 is MGHDK, CDR2 SYGVNS. The CDR3 DNA sequence: TGTGCCAGCAGAAGACAGGGTGCCACTAAAGCTTTCTTT. The encoded protein is CASRRQGATKAFF.